This is a list of T cell receptor beta chains from one sample in a study of blood T cell repertoires in COVID-19. The repertoire was sequenced with immunoSEQ multiplex PCR; TCRdb's copy has only in-frame clones and lacks some. The profile shows hundreds of thousands of clones, about 85% of them singletons. Sequencing input: peripheral blood. These receptors all come from a human donor in a cohort sampled during active COVID-19. Each CDR3 is given with its conserved first and last residue. A D gene is named only where the DNA matches it firmly. Rows may omit the clone size; those that give it use once, few, many or a size class.

size,J,V,D,DNA,CDR3
once,TRBJ2-5,TRBV6-2/TRBV6-3,TRBD1,TGTGCCAGCAGCCACAGGGGGTACCAAGAGACCCAGTACTTC,CASSHRGYQETQYF
-,TRBJ2-1,TRBV7-2,-,TGTGCCAGCCAGAGGGTAGCGGCCTCCTACAATGAGCAGTTCTTC,CASQRVAASYNEQFF
-,TRBJ2-7,TRBV15,-,TGTGCCACCAGCAGAGAGCAACAGGCCCCGTCCTACGAGCAGTACTTC,CATSREQQAPSYEQYF
-,TRBJ2-2,TRBV27,-,TGTGCCAGCAGTTTAACAGGGTCCACCGGGGAGCTGTTTTTT,CASSLTGSTGELFF
-,TRBJ2-3,TRBV5-1,TRBD2,TGCGCCAGCAGCTTGGGCGGGAGTAGGGCAGATACGCAGTATTTT,CASSLGGSRADTQYF
-,TRBJ2-7,TRBV6-5,-,TGTGCCAGCAGTAGATCGACAGGTCTCTACGAGCAGTACTTC,CASSRSTGLYEQYF
-,TRBJ2-7,TRBV6-1,TRBD2,TGTGCCAGCAGTGCCGGGACTAGCGGGAGTAGTACCTACGAGCAGTACTTC,CASSAGTSGSSTYEQYF
-,TRBJ2-1,TRBV27,TRBD2,TGTGCCAGCAGCGCGGGGGGGGGCGGGTGGCAGTTCTTC,CASSAGGGGWQFF
-,TRBJ2-3,TRBV3-1/TRBV3-2,-,TGTGCCAGCAGCCAAGTGGGGTTCAGGGGTACGCAGTATTTT,CASSQVGFRGTQYF
-,TRBJ2-5,TRBV7-9,-,TGTGCCAGCAGCCAGTCGGGGAGGCAGGTCCTAGAACGAGAGACCCAGTACTTC,CASSQSGRQVLERETQYF
-,TRBJ2-1,TRBV7-2,-,TGTGCCAGCAGCATGAGGGGGGGAGGGAACTACAATGAGCAGTTCTTC,CASSMRGGGNYNEQFF
few,TRBJ2-1,TRBV2,-,TGTGCCAGCGGCCGCTCAAGCTCCTACAATGAGCAGTTCTTC,CASGRSSSYNEQFF
-,TRBJ2-2,TRBV4-1,-,TGCGCCAGCAGCCAAGATGCCCGTTTCGATCAGGCCGGGGAGCTGTTTTTT,CASSQDARFDQAGELFF
-,TRBJ2-3,TRBV7-3,-,TGTGCCAGCAGCGAACTAGGTGCGGCGGATACGCAGTATTTT,CASSELGAADTQYF
-,TRBJ2-1,TRBV5-5,TRBD1,TGTGCCAGCAGCCAAACAGGGGATGAGCAGTTCTTC,CASSQTGDEQFF
-,TRBJ2-3,TRBV13,-,TGTGCCAGCAGCCCCTATGAGGGATCAGATACGCAGTATTTT,CASSPYEGSDTQYF
few,TRBJ2-1,TRBV11-3,-,TGTGCCAGCAGCTCGAGCGGACCTTACAATGAGCAGTTCTTC,CASSSSGPYNEQFF
-,TRBJ1-5,TRBV5-1,TRBD1,TGCGCCAGCAGCTTGGGGGGACAGCGCAATCAGCCCCAGCATTTT,CASSLGGQRNQPQHF
-,TRBJ2-1,TRBV2,TRBD1,TGTGCCAGCAGCTCTCAGGGGGCCGGCGAGCAGTTCTTC,CASSSQGAGEQFF
once,TRBJ2-5,TRBV5-1,-,TGCGCCAGCAGCCAGACTCAGCGGGTGGAGACCCAGTACTTC,CASSQTQRVETQYF
-,TRBJ2-7,TRBV11-1,TRBD1,TGTGCCAGCAGCAAGACAGGGGGCGCCTACGAGCAGTACTTC,CASSKTGGAYEQYF
-,TRBJ2-1,TRBV2,TRBD2,TGTGCCAGCAGTTCGGGACTAGCGGACCGCCATGAGCAGTTCTTC,CASSSGLADRHEQFF
-,TRBJ1-2,TRBV28,TRBD1,TGTGCCAGCAGTTCGGGGGACAGAAGCTATGGCTACACCTTC,CASSSGDRSYGYTF
few,TRBJ1-5,TRBV6-5,TRBD1,TGTGCCAGCAGTATCGGGACAGGGGGCAATCAGCCCCAGCATTTT,CASSIGTGGNQPQHF
-,TRBJ2-3,TRBV13,-,TGTGCCAGCAGCTTTGGGGGAGCGGGCGATACGCAGTATTTT,CASSFGGAGDTQYF
-,TRBJ1-3,TRBV6-6,-,TGTGCCAGCAGTTACTCCGAGGGCTCTGGAAACACCATATATTTT,CASSYSEGSGNTIYF
-,TRBJ1-1,TRBV30,-,TGTGCCTGGAAGGCAGACAGGAACACTGAAGCTTTCTTT,CAWKADRNTEAFF
-,TRBJ2-1,TRBV7-2,-,TGTGCCAGCCTACACCGGGTGGCCGATGAGCAGTTCTTC,CASLHRVADEQFF
-,TRBJ1-5,TRBV19,-,TGTGCCAGTACCCCACAGGGATTGAGCAATCAGCCCCAGCATTTT,CASTPQGLSNQPQHF
-,TRBJ2-1,TRBV23-1,TRBD1,TGCGCCAGCAGTCAAGGACAGGGGGAGAGAAATGAGCAGTTCTTC,CASSQGQGERNEQFF
-,TRBJ2-3,TRBV5-1,-,TGCGCCAGCAGCTTGGTTGGCAGGGAACTTGATACGCAGTATTTT,CASSLVGRELDTQYF
once,TRBJ2-7,TRBV6-2/TRBV6-3,-,TGTGCCAGCAGTTATCCTGGAGCCTACGAGCAGTACTTC,CASSYPGAYEQYF
-,TRBJ1-5,TRBV4-1,-,TGCGCCAGCAGCCAAGGGTTGCAGGGTCAGCCCCAGCATTTT,CASSQGLQGQPQHF
-,TRBJ2-7,TRBV5-1,TRBD2,TGCGCCAGCAGCGCCAGCGGGATCTACGAGCAGTACTTC,CASSASGIYEQYF
-,TRBJ2-5,TRBV6-6,TRBD1,TGTGCCAGCAGTTCTTCACTCAGGGGGCTGGGGGAGACCCAGTACTTC,CASSSSLRGLGETQYF
-,TRBJ2-5,TRBV7-3,-,TGTGCCAGCAGCTTAACTTCCGAGGCGGCTGAGACCCAGTACTTC,CASSLTSEAAETQYF
-,TRBJ2-1,TRBV5-1,-,TGCGCCAGCAGCTTGATACAGGGTACTAGCAATGAGCAGTTCTTC,CASSLIQGTSNEQFF
-,TRBJ1-1,TRBV28,-,TGTGCCAGCAGCTCGGGGGGGAGGTCTGAAGCTTTCTTT,CASSSGGRSEAFF
-,TRBJ2-1,TRBV7-9,-,TGTGCCAGCAGCCCCTCTAGCGTAGACTACAATGAGCAGTTCTTC,CASSPSSVDYNEQFF